The clone carrying this T cell receptor (beta chain) appeared many times. The hyperthyroidism patients had all been newly diagnosed, and their disease duration was under 2 months. Their ages ranged from 18 to 65 years. Exclusion criteria comprised uncontrolled infection, other autoimmune disease, pregnancy or lactation. This sample stems from a study of T cells in Graves' hyperthyroidism and ophthalmopathy. From RNA transcripts, TCR beta CDR3 regions were amplified. Using the HTBI primer set, a first-round RT-PCR was run on the TCR CDR3. MiXCR, run by TCRdb on the multiplex PCR reads, gives a single entry per CDR3 protein. Altogether hundreds of thousands of distinct CDR3 sequences are present, less than 30% being singletons, with the ten largest covering about 30%. With 4 bases removed from V and 4 bases from J, the gap between germline ends came to 13 bases. The germline gives CDR1 DFQATT, CDR2 SNEGSKA (reference sequence). CDR3 size: 14 residues.

The source is a man aged 35 to 55 with Graves' hyperthyroidism that later progressed to Graves' ophthalmopathy. Sample: blood. The gene calls are TRBV20-1 and TRBJ2-2; possible D gene TRBD2, 6 bases. CDR3 in DNA: TGCAGTGCTATGGAGGGCCGGGGCACCGGGGAGCTGTTTTTT. This encodes CSAMEGRGTGELFF.